This T cell receptor beta chain emerged from a study of T cell responses to AZD1222 COVID-19 vaccine. Study-level findings and limits: Clonal diversity was possibly underestimated, and white British individuals and females predominated among donors. Breadth and depth of Spike-specific TCRs rose after two AZD1222 doses. Regions 160-218 and 743-854 dominated among vaccine-associated CD4 TCRs spanning spike. Baseline seropositivity occurred in only 5 or 6 AZD1222 recipients.

This CDR3 comprises 12 residues. Germline CDR1 MNHEY, CDR2 SVGAGI. The V end lost 5 bases, the J end lost 1 base, and 5 bases lay between the germline ends. Measured with immunoSEQ multiplex PCR; TCRdb has only the in-frame clones, and not every one. The sample shows roughly 150,000 clones, roughly 90% of them seen only once. Worth noting for this clone: Antigen: not known.

The receptor was isolated from an adult who received the AZD1222 COVID-19 vaccine. The rearrangement uses TRBV6-5 and TRBJ1-1; no firm D call. The starting material was peripheral blood, obtained 28 days after the second AZD1222 dose. The CDR3 DNA reads as TGTGCCAGCAGTAGGTCGAACACTGAAGCTTTCTTT. It specifies CASSRSNTEAFF.